Listed here are 4 T cell receptor beta chains from one sample, sequenced in a study of T cells in Graves' hyperthyroidism and ophthalmopathy. It was RNA transcripts that yielded the amplified TCR beta CDR3 regions. HTBI primers drove first-round RT-PCR of the TCR CDR3. One entry per CDR3 protein, called by TCRdb with MiXCR from the multiplex PCR reads. Of about 640,000 distinct CDR3 sequences detected, 13% to 15% appear once; the ten largest clones hold approximately 13%. The sequencing sample was made of blood. These receptors were taken from a woman aged 45-59 years with Graves' ophthalmopathy.

With respect to this clonotype: A much larger clone lies one base from this, so it may be a read error. In DNA, the CDR3 is TGTGCCAGCAGCTTAGGGACTCGCGGAACTGAAAAACTGTTTTTT. Translation: CASSLGTRGTEKLFF. The rearrangement joins TRBV11-3 to TRBJ1-4; D uncertain. CDR1 is SGHNT and CDR2 is YENEEA in the germline V gene. The length of the CDR3 is 15 residues. Between the trimmed V and J ends, which lost 1 base and 7 bases, there was a span of 13 bases.

Ten or more counts support this clonotype. This CDR3 reads CASSLQGHSNQPQHF. The CDR3 nucleotides are TGTGCCAGCAGCTTACAGGGCCACAGCAATCAGCCCCAGCATTTT. The J gene is TRBJ1-5, the V gene TRBV12-3 or TRBV12-4; tentatively, D is TRBD1 (6 bases). V dropped 6 bases and J dropped 1 base, with 13 bases sitting between them. The CDR3 contains 15 residues.

This clonotype showed up many times. J is TRBJ1-5 and V is TRBV6-2 or TRBV6-3; weak D call: TRBD1 (5 bases). V was clipped by 6 bases and J by 0 bases, with 21 bases between them. The germline V gene has CDR1 MNHEY and CDR2 SVGEGT. This CDR3 has 18 amino acids. The CDR3: CASRTGLWPNYSNQPQHF. The CDR3 DNA reads as TGTGCCAGCAGGACGGGACTTTGGCCGAATTATAGCAATCAGCCCCAGCATTTT.

The rearrangement uses TRBV24-1 and TRBJ2-6, with D possibly TRBD1 on 6 matching bases. Per the germline V gene, CDR1 is KGHDR and CDR2 is SFDVKD. The V and J ends lost 5 bases and 0 bases respectively, with 16 bases between them. This CDR3 comprises 18 residues. CDR3 sequence (DNA): TGTGCCACCAGTGGGGGGCCACTCTCCGTCTCTGGGGCCAACGTCCTGACTTTC. Protein: CATSGGPLSVSGANVLTF.